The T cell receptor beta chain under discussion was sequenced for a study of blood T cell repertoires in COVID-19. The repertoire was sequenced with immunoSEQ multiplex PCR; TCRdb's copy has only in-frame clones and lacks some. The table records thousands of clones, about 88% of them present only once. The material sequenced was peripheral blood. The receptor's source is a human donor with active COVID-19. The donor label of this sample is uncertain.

The CDR3 is CAWSGIQGRDGYTF. The DNA of the CDR3 is TGTGCCTGGAGTGGTATACAGGGGCGGGATGGCTACACCTTC. V and J are TRBV30 and TRBJ1-2; 7 nucleotides agree with TRBD1. There are 14 residues in the CDR3. V trimming: 1 base; J trimming: 6 bases; junction bases outside the gene matches: 8. From germline, CDR1 is GTSNPN and CDR2 SVGIG (reference sequence).